This T cell receptor beta chain derives from a study of T cell responses to AZD1222 COVID-19 vaccine (TCRdb year 2021). In the study overall: AZD1222 recipients given second doses at about 4 weeks or at about 12 weeks were pooled, since spike-specific TCR depth and breadth were not found to differ between the two schedules. TCR sequencing covered roughly 230 trial participants: nearly 210 given two doses of AZD1222 and about 26 given two doses of MenACWY control vaccine. Trial participants were enrolled into age subgroups of 18-55, 56-69 and 70-plus years, which contained about 150, 27 and 61 TCR-sequenced participants, respectively.

The sample's time point label, decoded: baseline before first vaccination. Vaccinee samples were obtained from the UK trials COV001 and COV002, which included a single-blind randomized controlled phase 2/3 trial of AZD1222 (ChAdOx1 nCoV-19) in healthy adults. Trial participant PBMC samples were collected at day 0 and day 28 after the second dose for TCRbeta chain sequencing. On this clone itself: What antigen it recognizes has not been identified. Base quality data are lacking; no much larger clone is found one base away.

The germline V gene yields LGHNA for CDR1 and YSLEER for CDR2. There are 17 amino acids in the CDR3, from cysteine to phenylalanine inclusive. The kept DNA is CDR3 alone, 51 bases in frame from the first base. The V end gives up 6 bases and the J end 4 bases, leaving 17 bases in the junction not matched to a gene. The CDR3 regions of human TCRbeta chains were subjected to immunosequencing. Regarding the original processing steps: Repertoire TCRs were checked for matches against a reference library of SARS-CoV-2-specific TCRs that had been generated using the MIRA antigen-specificity platform. Breadth meant the fraction of unique TCRs that were SARS-CoV-2-associated, whereas depth meant the fraction of total T cells that were SARS-CoV-2-associated. Using the MIRA data, each spike-specific TCR was assigned both to the spike region to which the TCR was reactive and to a CD4 or CD8 class. Log10-transformed breadth and depth values were compared by one-way ANOVA with Sidak's multiple comparisons tests. Held by TCRdb, this immuneACCESS table contains in-frame sequences only and omits some clones. Under half of the omission traces to an unresolved V gene where checked; the cause of the rest is unknown. The DNA gave D and trimming, while V, J and clone size come from that table. Recorded for this sample are 90,000 to 150,000 clones; about 85% of them occurred a single time. The top ten clones comprise 5% to 7% of the sample.

Here is what the overall study found, with its caveats: Because no samples from the day 14 peak response were available, repertoires could be characterized only after the peak T cell response. Conclusions about previously exposed vaccinees are limited, since just five or six AZD1222 recipients were seropositive for SARS-CoV-2 at baseline. The 56-69-year group was small, and its depth increase did not reach significance, likely because of low power. Reportedly, almost half of the unique spike-specific TCRs recognized epitopes lying outside the regions that are mutated in the B.1.351 and B.1.1.7 variants. CD4 TCRs associated with the vaccine covered the entire spike protein, and the dominant responses were in regions 160-218 and 743-854. Most participants were white British and females outnumbered males, and the authors suggested that clonal diversity may have been underestimated. A significant rise in spike-specific TCR breadth and depth was observed after two AZD1222 doses relative to day 0 and relative to MenACWY recipients.

This specimen was peripheral blood, taken on day 0 of AZD1222 vaccination. This clonotype originated in an adult in good health. The chain joins TRBV4-3 to TRBJ2-7; TRBD1 aligns with 8 central bases. At the DNA level, the sequence is TGCGCCAGCAGAACCCAAATTAGGGACAGGAACGCTTACGAGCAGTACTTC. This sequence encodes CASRTQIRDRNAYEQYF.